This T cell receptor (beta chain) is from a study of blood T cell repertoires in COVID-19. At the level of the study: PBMCs, B-cell-depleted T cells, or T cells provided the cDNA or gDNA that made up the material.

As processed by the authors: How many nucleated cells were present was estimated from reference gene primer amplification. The data were produced by immunoSEQ multiplex PCR, yet TCRdb's version contains in-frame clones alone and is incomplete. From that table come the V and J calls and clone size; the DNA was used to work out D and trimming. The sample comprises more than 85,000 clones, 88% of which are singletons, and roughly 3.3% rests with the top ten. In germline, CDR1 is LGHDT, CDR2 YNNKEL (reference sequence). The CDR3 has 12 amino acids. The V segment lost 4 bases and the J segment 11 bases; nucleotides outside the gene matches: 2.

The sequenced material came from peripheral blood. This TCR derives from a woman between 45 and 60 years old with acute or convalescent COVID-19. This chain links TRBV3-1 (or the pseudogene TRBV3-2) with TRBJ1-6, with 7 bases fitting TRBD1. The CDR3 DNA is TGTGCCAGCAGCCCCAGGGGGGCACCCCTCCACTTT. Protein sequence: CASSPRGAPLHF.